Shown below are 26 T cell receptor beta chains from a single sample sequenced in a study of vaccination effects on CD4 cells after COVID-19. In the ViraFEST assay, antigen-specific CD4+ clonotypes were identified by expansion after peptide-pool stimulation. Cultured cells yielded isolated CD4+ T cells after 10 to 11 days. Two-dose vaccination with either BNT162b2 or mRNA-1273 was given to the participants. This table comes from immunoSEQ multiplex PCR, and its TCRdb copy is limited to in-frame clones, with some not included. This sample carries just under 60,000 clones, roughly 78% of them seen once, and the ten largest clones take roughly 2%. The antigens for these receptors are not known. The sample in question was CD4+ T cells from PBMCs cultured with HCoV-OC43 spike peptides, obtained after COVID-19 vaccination. Subset noted: HCoV-OC43 spike overlapping peptide pool stimulation. These receptors all stem from a human donor who received a COVID-19 vaccine.

The rearrangement joins TRBV27 to TRBJ2-2; D gene unclear. The ends were cut back, 3 bases at V and 0 bases at J, with 11 bases in the middle. Germline V gives CDR1 MNHEY, CDR2 SMNVEV (reference sequence). The CDR3 consists of 16 residues. For the CDR3, the DNA is TGTGCCAGCAGTTTTTCGTCCAGAACGAACACCGGGGAGCTGTTTTTT. It yields the protein CASSFSSRTNTGELFF.

The chain is built from TRBV5-1 and TRBJ1-1; D might be TRBD1 (6 bases). Looked up from germline, CDR1 is SGHRS and CDR2 is YFSETQ. CDR3 length: 14 amino acids. Trimming shortened V by 6 bases and J by 1 base, and 13 bases separated the two germline ends. CDR3 in amino acids: CASTLDSGNTEAFF. Here the CDR3 DNA reads TGCGCCAGCACACTGGACAGTGGGAACACTGAAGCTTTCTTT.

This chain joins TRBV5-5 and TRBJ1-4; D uncertain. Trimming left V 4 bases short and J 7 bases short, with 14 bases between. Germline CDR1 reads SGHKS; CDR2 reads YYEKEE (reference sequence). CDR3 length equals 14 residues. In nucleotides, the CDR3 is TGTGCCAGCAGCCTTCGGAGATCGGGTGAAAAACTGTTTTTT. Residues: CASSLRRSGEKLFF.

The chain uses TRBV3-1 (or the pseudogene TRBV3-2) and TRBJ1-4, with D maybe TRBD1 (5 bases). Trimming removed 4 bases from V and 7 bases from J, with 10 bases in between. CDR1 and CDR2 from the germline V gene are LGHDT and YNNKEL (reference sequence). The CDR3 is 13 residues long. In DNA, the CDR3 is TGTGCCAGCAGCCTCCAGGGAAGTGAAAAACTGTTTTTT. Its translation: CASSLQGSEKLFF.

The rearrangement uses TRBV5-1 and TRBJ1-3; no clear D gene. V gave up 0 bases and J gave up 1 base, with 8 bases separating them. Germline V gene sequence: CDR1 SGHRS, CDR2 YFSETQ. There are 15 residues in the CDR3. The CDR3 region has the DNA TGCGCCAGCAGCTTGGGACCCATTTCTGGAAACACCATATATTTT. Its translation is CASSLGPISGNTIYF.

The chain couples TRBV27 to TRBJ2-2; D is ambiguous. Germline loops: CDR1 MNHEY, CDR2 SMNVEV (reference sequence). The germline V and J ends were trimmed by 6 bases and 6 bases, with 17 bases remaining between them. This CDR3 has 15 residues. CDR3 sequence reads: CASRVSANAPGELFF. The CDR3 DNA is TGTGCCAGCAGAGTTTCGGCTAACGCTCCCGGGGAGCTGTTTTTT.

This clone was counted only a few times. This chain connects TRBV24-1 to TRBJ2-1; TRBD1 matches 8 bases. With V trimmed by 2 bases and J by 4 bases, 6 bases remained unmatched. The length of the CDR3 is 16 residues. The germline V gene encodes CDR1 KGHDR and CDR2 SFDVKD. CDR3 sequence: CATSDSRQGLYNEQFF. CDR3 DNA sequence: TGTGCCACCAGTGATTCCAGACAGGGGCTTTACAATGAGCAGTTCTTC.

The chain couples TRBV5-1 to TRBJ1-4; D unresolved. V was clipped by 0 bases and J by 7 bases, with 19 bases between them. Germline-derived CDR1 and CDR2 are SGHRS and YFSETQ. The CDR3 has 17 residues. The CDR3 bases are TGCGCCAGCAGCTTGGGTGCGGATAGCAGGATAGGTGAAAAACTGTTTTTT. Translation: CASSLGADSRIGEKLFF.

This chain connects TRBV7-9 to TRBJ2-4; tentatively, D is TRBD1 or TRBD2 (5 bases each). CDR1 is SEHNR and CDR2 is FQNEAQ in the germline V gene (reference sequence). V was shortened by 1 base and J by 2 bases, with 6 bases between the two germline ends. This CDR3 comprises 14 residues. CDR3 sequence: CASSLGGTKNIQYF. The DNA of the CDR3 is TGTGCCAGCAGCTTAGGGGGGACCAAAAACATTCAGTACTTC. Using reference TRBV7-9 and TRBJ2-4 for the parts outside the CDR3, the full variable domain is DTGVSQNPRHKITKRGQNVTFRCDPISEHNRLYWYRQTLGQGPEFLTYFQNEAQLEKSRLLSDRFSAERPKGSFSTLEIQRTEQGDSAMYLCASSLGGTKNIQYFGAGTRLSVL.

The DNA of the CDR3 is TGTGCCACCAGCAGAGGTTGGGGTAGCGGCACAGATACGCAGTATTTT. Translating gives CATSRGWGSGTDTQYF. The rearrangement uses TRBV15 and TRBJ2-3; a possible D gene is TRBD2 (5 bases). V shed 1 base and J shed 1 base, with 12 bases lying between them. The CDR3 has 16 residues. The germline CDR1 and CDR2 sequences are LNHNV and YYDKDF (reference sequence).

This clone was counted once. The gene calls are TRBV9 and TRBJ2-7, with 7 bases lining up with TRBD2. V gave up 2 bases and J gave up 1 base; unmatched junction bases: 24. This CDR3 contains 21 residues. Looked up from germline, CDR1 is SGDLS and CDR2 is YYNGEE. CDR3 protein: CASSVIRAFLPRGTLSYEQYV. For the CDR3, the DNA is TGTGCCAGCAGCGTCATAAGGGCTTTTCTGCCGCGGGGGACCCTGTCCTACGAGCAGTACGTC.

The J gene is TRBJ2-6, the V gene TRBV19; possible D gene TRBD1, 5 bases. Germline V gene sequence: CDR1 LNHDA, CDR2 SQIVND (reference sequence). The ends were cut back, 1 base at V and 0 bases at J, with 10 bases in the middle. CDR3 length equals 17 residues. The CDR3, as DNA: TGTGCCAGTAGTATAGGGACACCTCACTCTGGGGCCAACGTCCTGACTTTC. Translating gives CASSIGTPHSGANVLTF.

This rearrangement joins TRBV5-1 to TRBJ2-1; D is possibly TRBD2 (5 bases). Trimming removed 4 bases from V and 4 bases from J, with 27 bases in between. Germline V gene sequence: CDR1 SGHRS, CDR2 YFSETQ. This CDR3 has 19 amino acids. CDR3 protein: CASSPRDPSRGLGYNEQFF. The CDR3 DNA follows: TGCGCCAGCAGCCCCCGGGATCCCTCTCGAGGGCTGGGATACAATGAGCAGTTCTTC.

V is TRBV7-9 and J is TRBJ1-6, with TRBD1 matching over 7 bases. J lost 10 bases, V lost 5 bases, and 11 bases had no gene match. Looked up from germline, CDR1 is SEHNR and CDR2 is FQNEAQ (reference sequence). This CDR3 spans 15 amino acids. The CDR3 reads CASSTTGAAGSPLHF. The CDR3 coding sequence is TGTGCCAGCAGCACCACAGGGGCTGCCGGATCACCCCTCCACTTT.

V and J are TRBV3-1 (or the pseudogene TRBV3-2) and TRBJ2-5; D gene unclear. Trimming pared 1 base from V and 7 bases from J, leaving 4 bases between. The germline V gene encodes CDR1 LGHDT and CDR2 YNNKEL (reference sequence). The CDR3 sequence is 11 residues long. The CDR3 loop reads CASSQGGTQYF. In DNA, the CDR3 is TGTGCCAGCAGCCAAGGAGGGACCCAGTACTTC.

The CDR3 region is CASRGYSYNEQFF. CDR3 DNA sequence: TGCGCCAGCAGGGGCTACTCCTACAATGAGCAGTTCTTC. The genes are TRBV5-1 and TRBJ2-1; D remains unclear. Between the trimmed V and J ends, which lost 5 bases and 0 bases, there was a span of 6 bases. The CDR3 is 13 residues long. Germline CDR1 SGHRS, CDR2 YFSETQ. Full variable domain (outside the CDR3, taken from reference TRBV5-1 and TRBJ2-1): KAGVTQTPRYLIKTRGQQVTLSCSPISGHRSVSWYQQTPGQGLQFLFEYFSETQRNKGNFPGRFSGRQFSNSRSEMNVSTLELGDSALYLCASRGYSYNEQFFGPGTRLTVL.

V is TRBV13 and J is TRBJ1-3; the match to TRBD1 covers 8 bases. Germline V lookup: CDR1 PRHDT, CDR2 FYEKMQ (reference sequence). The CDR3 contains 17 residues. The V and J ends lost 5 bases and 2 bases, in that order; junction bases with no gene match: 11. CDR3 in DNA: TGTGCCAGCAGCGTGCGACAGGGGAAGATTACTGGAAACACCATATATTTT. Translated: CASSVRQGKITGNTIYF.

This clone was detected only once. V and J are TRBV11-2 and TRBJ2-5; D remains unclear. The germline V and J ends were trimmed by 1 base and 0 bases, with 9 bases remaining between them. This CDR3 spans 15 amino acids. Germline V gene sequence: CDR1 SGHAT, CDR2 FQNNGV. CDR3 DNA sequence: TGTGCCAGCAGCTTAGTTGGGTGGAACCAAGAGACCCAGTACTTC. Its translation: CASSLVGWNQETQYF.

This chain connects TRBV28 to TRBJ2-3, with D perhaps TRBD2 (5 bases). V lost 3 bases and J lost 3, with 10 bases in between. The CDR3 is 14 residues long. Germline CDR1 is MDHEN and CDR2 is SYDVKM. The CDR3 sequence is CASSFGLATDTQYF. For the CDR3, the DNA is TGTGCCAGCAGTTTCGGGCTAGCAACAGATACGCAGTATTTT.

The chain has TRBV4-2 and TRBJ1-4, with D maybe TRBD1 (5 bases). CDR1 is LGHNA and CDR2 is YNFKEQ in the germline V gene. The CDR3 totals 15 residues. The V and J ends lost 4 bases and 5 bases respectively, with 14 bases between them. CDR3: CASSRGGESNEKLFF. In nucleotides, the CDR3 is TGTGCCAGCAGCCGCGGAGGGGAGTCCAATGAAAAACTGTTTTTT.

Relative to its sample, this clone is medium-sized (0.01 to 0.1%). The V gene is TRBV19, the J gene TRBJ1-3, with D uncertain. The CDR3 has 11 amino acids. Germline-derived CDR1 and CDR2 are LNHDA and SQIVND (reference sequence). Trimming shortened V by 9 bases and J by 4 bases, and 7 bases separated the two germline ends. The CDR3 sequence: CASNIGNTIYF. Here the CDR3 DNA reads TGTGCCAGCAATATCGGAAACACCATATATTTT.

In this sample, this clone turned up a few times. The J gene is TRBJ2-1, the V gene TRBV18; D is uncertain. The CDR3 extends over 15 amino acids. V lost 5 bases to trimming and J lost 0 bases, with 11 bases between them. From germline, CDR1 is KGHSH and CDR2 LQKENI. The CDR3 region has the DNA TGTGCCAGCTCATTAGACACGTCCTCCTACAATGAGCAGTTCTTC. Translating it yields CASSLDTSSYNEQFF.

This CDR3 is CSAGDRDRELFF. CDR3 nucleotide sequence: TGCAGCGCCGGGGACAGGGACAGGGAGCTGTTTTTT. The chain uses TRBV29-1 and TRBJ2-2, with 9 positions matching TRBD1. The V and J ends lost 7 bases and 9 bases, in that order; junction bases with no gene match: 6. This CDR3 contains 12 residues. Germline CDR1 and CDR2: SQVTM and ANQGSEA.

The chain is built from TRBV18 and TRBJ1-3; D is uncertain. Trimming pared 0 bases from V and 0 bases from J, leaving 9 bases between. Germline CDR1 reads KGHSH; CDR2 reads LQKENI. The CDR3 consists of 16 residues. CDR3 region: CASSPPIRHSGNTIYF. The CDR3 coding sequence is TGTGCCAGCTCACCACCAATTCGGCACTCTGGAAACACCATATATTTT.

This sequence joins TRBV15 and TRBJ2-5; D is perhaps TRBD1 or TRBD2 (5 bases each). Per the germline V gene, CDR1 is LNHNV and CDR2 is YYDKDF (reference sequence). The CDR3 extends over 12 amino acids. Deletions cut 8 bases from V and 7 bases from J, with 14 bases between. The DNA of the CDR3 is TGTGCCACCTTAGCAGGGAGCGGGACCCAGTACTTC. Translating it yields CATLAGSGTQYF.

This clone was seen a few times. This sequence joins TRBV5-5 and TRBJ2-2, with 8 bases identical to TRBD1. Germline CDR1 reads SGHKS; CDR2 reads YYEKEE (reference sequence). V lost 0 bases and J lost 1; bases outside the gene matches: 8. The CDR3 contains 18 residues. CDR3 sequence reads: CASSLVSLGTGNTGELFF. CDR3 bases: TGTGCCAGCAGCTTGGTTAGTCTCGGGACAGGGAACACCGGGGAGCTGTTTTTT.